These T cell receptor beta chains were read from a single sample in a study of patients and donors after allogeneic stem cell transplantation. Each CDR3 protein gets one entry after TCRdb re-called the RT-PCR reads with MiXCR. The sample records approximately 25,000 distinct CDR3 sequences, around 31% being singletons. Sequenced material: blood, either unsorted or a sorted T cell fraction (not recorded which). All receptors come from a human donor who was either an allogeneic HSCT recipient or a stem cell or donor lymphocyte infusion donor (not recorded which). It is not recorded whose cells these are; they may come from a transplant donor. The CDR3 runs from the conserved cysteine through the conserved F or W. The order of the fields is J gene, V gene, CDR3 protein.

TRBJ2-2	TRBV7-2	CASSLVHLASNTGELFF
TRBJ2-2	TRBV20-1	CSARDIWGGTGELFF
TRBJ2-1	TRBV9	CASSVGVRNYNEQFF
TRBJ1-2	TRBV20-1	CSARPTGSYGYTF
TRBJ1-2	TRBV12-3/TRBV12-4	CASSLEALSGYTF
TRBJ1-4	TRBV4-3	CASSQDWQEDTEKLFF
TRBJ2-3	TRBV5-1	CASSFTGDTDTQYF
TRBJ2-1	TRBV7-2	CASRLTSGGLNEQFF
TRBJ1-5	TRBV20-1	CSADADSNQPQHF
TRBJ1-1	TRBV5-1	CASGAMSGSSLREAFF
TRBJ2-3	TRBV29-1	CSVWTSGTDTQYF
TRBJ1-2	TRBV29-1	CSVPAGTNYGYTF
TRBJ2-3	TRBV20-1	CSAQRITQYF
TRBJ2-5	TRBV20-1	CSARPLGSQETQYF
TRBJ2-5	TRBV7-7	CASSQNFRRGETQYF
TRBJ2-7	TRBV2	CASSGQGLSEQYF
TRBJ2-1	TRBV13	CASSFAIGLAGYNEQFF
TRBJ2-3	TRBV20-1	CSARGLAGTDTQYF
TRBJ2-5	TRBV19	CASSPPGQGMTQYF
TRBJ2-3	TRBV5-6	CASSFLAADTQYF
TRBJ2-1	TRBV6-2/TRBV6-3	CASNARDRIPLRQFF
TRBJ1-1	TRBV6-1	CASSGGGWAEAFF
TRBJ1-4	TRBV20-1	CSARRQGLNEKLFF
TRBJ1-2	TRBV12-3/TRBV12-4	CASGRDRALGGYTF
TRBJ1-1	TRBV27	CASSLWGRWGTEAFF
TRBJ2-7	TRBV7-9	CASSQTGTGEQYF
TRBJ2-2	TRBV20-1	CSAREGMKGELFF
TRBJ1-1	TRBV19	CATVAKPEPGTEAFF
TRBJ2-1	TRBV20-1	CSARDLSGGADNEQFF
TRBJ1-2	TRBV5-8	CASSTTGARGYTF
TRBJ1-2	TRBV7-2	CASSSQASYGYTF
TRBJ2-2	TRBV11-2	CASTLGAAGELFF
TRBJ1-2	TRBV9	CASSVEGENGYTF
TRBJ1-6	TRBV20-1	CSARDLTGWGYNSPLHF
TRBJ1-2	TRBV20-1	CSARDMDPGHGYTF
TRBJ1-1	TRBV20-1	CSAGTGAFF
TRBJ2-7	TRBV27	CASSPTEGLLPLPYEQYF